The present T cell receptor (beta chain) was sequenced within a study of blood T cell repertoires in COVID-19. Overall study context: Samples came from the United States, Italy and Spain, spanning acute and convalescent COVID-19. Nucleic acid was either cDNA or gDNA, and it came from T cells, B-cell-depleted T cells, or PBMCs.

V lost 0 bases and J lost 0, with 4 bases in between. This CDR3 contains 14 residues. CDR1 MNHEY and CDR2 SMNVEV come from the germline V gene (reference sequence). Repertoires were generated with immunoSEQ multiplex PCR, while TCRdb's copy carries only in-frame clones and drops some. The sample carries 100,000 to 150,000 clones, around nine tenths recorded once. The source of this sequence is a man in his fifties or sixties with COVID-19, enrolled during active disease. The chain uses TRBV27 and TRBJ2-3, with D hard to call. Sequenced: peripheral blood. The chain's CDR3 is CASSLSRSTDTQYF. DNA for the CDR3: TGTGCCAGCAGTTTATCCCGTAGCACAGATACGCAGTATTTT.